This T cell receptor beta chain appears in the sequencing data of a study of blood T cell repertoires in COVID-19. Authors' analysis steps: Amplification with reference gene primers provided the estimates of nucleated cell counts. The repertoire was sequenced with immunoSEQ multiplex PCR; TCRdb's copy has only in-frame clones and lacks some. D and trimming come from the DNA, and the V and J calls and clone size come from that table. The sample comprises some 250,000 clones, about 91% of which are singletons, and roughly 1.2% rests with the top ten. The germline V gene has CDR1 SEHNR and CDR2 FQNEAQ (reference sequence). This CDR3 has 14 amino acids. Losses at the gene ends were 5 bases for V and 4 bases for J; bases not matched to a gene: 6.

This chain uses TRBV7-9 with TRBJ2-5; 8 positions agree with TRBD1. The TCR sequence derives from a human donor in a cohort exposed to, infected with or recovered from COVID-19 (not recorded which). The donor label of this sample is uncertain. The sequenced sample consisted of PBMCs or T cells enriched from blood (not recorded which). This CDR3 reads CASSGQGGGETQYF. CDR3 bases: TGTGCCAGCAGCGGACAGGGAGGCGGAGAGACCCAGTACTTC.